These 19 T cell receptor beta chains were sequenced from one sample in a study of T-cell reconstitution after alpha-beta-depleted transplantation in children. Unique molecular identifiers were built into the TCRbeta library. MiXCR, run by TCRdb on the PCR reads, gives a single entry per CDR3 protein. Of 350,000 to 500,000 distinct CDR3 sequences in the sample, about 45% were seen once. The sample in question was PBMCs, obtained before TCRalphabeta/CD19-depleted stem cell transplant. These receptor sequences come from a girl aged 2 to 9 with aplastic anemia, due to receive a stem cell transplant.

DNA of the CDR3: TGCAGTGCCAGCAAGCTCGGGGAGGGTTCCTACAATGAGCAGTTCTTC. It specifies CSASKLGEGSYNEQFF. J is TRBJ2-1 and V is TRBV20-1, with 7 bases fitting TRBD2. Germline V lookup: CDR1 DFQATT, CDR2 SNEGSKA (reference sequence). This CDR3 region has 16 residues. V lost 6 bases, J lost 1 base, and 12 bases stayed unmatched.

This clonotype was observed a handful of times. The chain uses TRBV5-1 and TRBJ2-7; TRBD2 matches 8 bases. Germline CDR1 and CDR2: SGHRS and YFSETQ. V lost 3 bases and J lost 1; bases outside the gene matches: 9. There are 16 residues in the CDR3. CDR3 nucleotides: TGCGCCAGCAGCTACCGGAGCGGGACTAGTTCCTACGAGCAGTACTTC. This encodes CASSYRSGTSSYEQYF.

The chain has TRBV7-2 and TRBJ2-5, with a weak D call TRBD1 (6 bases). V was trimmed by 1 base and J by 5 bases, leaving 11 bases between them. From germline, CDR1 is SGHTA and CDR2 FQGNSA. CDR3 length equals 14 residues. The CDR3 nucleotides are TGTGCCAGCAGCTTAGTTAGTAGGGGGGAGACCCAGTACTTC. It encodes CASSLVSRGETQYF. The full variable domain, in which reference TRBV7-2 and TRBJ2-5 provide the parts outside the CDR3, is GAGVSQSPSNKVTEKGKDVELRCDPISGHTALYWYRQSLGQGLEFLIYFQGNSAPDKSGLPSDRFSAERTGGSVSTLTIQRTQQEDSAVYLCASSLVSRGETQYFGPGTRLLVL.

The chain uses TRBV6-5 and TRBJ2-1; TRBD1 is a possible D gene (5 bases). Trimming pared 3 bases from V and 4 bases from J, leaving 13 bases between. The CDR3 is 15 residues long. Germline V gene data show CDR1 as MNHEY and CDR2 as SVGAGI. DNA of the CDR3: TGTGCCAGCAGTTATGGAAAGGGGCCTTACAATGAGCAGTTCTTC. Its protein product is CASSYGKGPYNEQFF.

The CDR3: CASGSWAGIHNEQFF. The CDR3 nucleotides are TGTGCCAGCGGGTCTTGGGCAGGGATCCACAATGAGCAGTTCTTC. V gene TRBV6-1 combines with J gene TRBJ2-1, with D maybe TRBD1 (5 bases). V dropped 8 bases and J dropped 5 bases, with 19 bases sitting between them. The CDR3 contains 15 residues. Germline assignment: CDR1 MNHNS and CDR2 SASEGT.

There are many counts of this clonotype. This rearrangement joins TRBV21-1 to TRBJ2-5; TRBD1 reflects the table's D call only, with no check against the DNA. TRBV21-1 is marked as a pseudogene. This CDR3 spans 17 amino acids. In DNA form, the CDR3 reads TGTGCCAGCAGCAAAGTGGCGTCTGGGGGCGAACAAGAGACCCAGTACTTC. This sequence encodes CASSKVASGGEQETQYF.

Ten or more counts support this clonotype. V gene TRBV7-9 combines with J gene TRBJ1-1; unclear D gene. Germline V lookup: CDR1 SEHNR, CDR2 FQNEAQ (reference sequence). CDR3 length: 14 amino acids. V lost 6 bases, J lost 4 bases, and 15 bases lay in between. This CDR3 is CASRERVTSTEAFF. In DNA form, the CDR3 reads TGTGCCAGCAGGGAGAGAGTGACCAGCACTGAAGCTTTCTTT.

The chain uses TRBV12-3 or TRBV12-4 and TRBJ1-1, with D tentatively TRBD1 (5 bases). CDR3 length equals 17 residues. V shed 1 base and J shed 0 bases, with 15 bases lying between them. The CDR3 reads CASSLGVGALMNTEAFF. CDR3 nucleotides: TGTGCCAGCAGTTTAGGGGTAGGGGCTCTTATGAACACTGAAGCTTTCTTT.

Many counts were recorded for this clonotype. The chain employs TRBV28 and TRBJ2-2, with a weak D call TRBD1 (6 bases). Trimming pared 3 bases from V and 2 bases from J, leaving 10 bases between. CDR3 length: 15 amino acids. CDR1 is MDHEN, CDR2 SYDVKM, per germline. CDR3 DNA sequence: TGTGCCAGCAGTTTGGGACACCGAAACACCGGGGAGCTGTTTTTT. This gives the protein CASSLGHRNTGELFF.

The sample holds a few counts of this clonotype. This chain links TRBV11-2 with TRBJ2-1, with 7 nucleotides matching TRBD1. V shed 5 bases and J 3 bases; nucleotides not matched to a gene: 7. CDR1 SGHAT and CDR2 FQNNGV come from the germline V gene. This CDR3 has 15 amino acids. CDR3: CASSPTRDSYNEQFF. The CDR3, as DNA: TGTGCCAGCAGCCCTACCAGGGACAGCTACAATGAGCAGTTCTTC.

The rearrangement uses TRBV20-1 and TRBJ2-1; 7 bases are a match to TRBD1. The ends lost 2 bases at V and 6 bases at J; junction bases unmatched: 4. The CDR3 covers 13 residues. Germline V lookup: CDR1 DFQATT, CDR2 SNEGSKA (reference sequence). The CDR3 DNA reads TGCAGTGCTAGAACAGGGGCCGGCAATGAGCAGTTCTTC. Protein: CSARTGAGNEQFF.

This clonotype appeared many times. The rearrangement joins TRBV11-1 to TRBJ2-3; the D gene is possibly TRBD2 (6 bases). Germline V lookup: CDR1 SGHAT, CDR2 FQDESV (reference sequence). CDR3 length: 14 amino acids. V was clipped by 1 base and J by 4 bases, with 9 bases between them. The DNA of the CDR3 is TGTGCCAGCAGCTTAGTGACTAGTCCAGATACGCAGTATTTT. It translates to CASSLVTSPDTQYF.

The genes are TRBV20-1 and TRBJ2-2; 9 bases match TRBD2. CDR1 is DFQATT, CDR2 SNEGSKA, per germline (reference sequence). CDR3 length: 17 amino acids. Trimming at V came to 0 bases and at J to 3 bases, leaving 8 bases not matched to a gene. CDR3: CSARDPLERGDTGELFF. The DNA of the CDR3 is TGCAGTGCTAGAGACCCCCTGGAGCGGGGGGACACCGGGGAGCTGTTTTTT.

There are many counts of this clonotype. This sequence joins TRBV20-1 and TRBJ1-1; 9 bases are shared with TRBD1. The CDR3 runs 17 residues. Unmatched junction bases numbered 8, after V lost 0 bases and J lost 0 bases. Per germline, CDR1 DFQATT and CDR2 SNEGSKA (reference sequence). The CDR3 protein is CSARDPNRGRMNTEAFF. Here the CDR3 DNA reads TGCAGTGCTAGAGATCCGAACAGGGGGCGCATGAACACTGAAGCTTTCTTT.

This clonotype has more than one count but fewer than ten. The V call is TRBV7-8, the J call TRBJ2-1, with D possibly being TRBD1 (5 bases). This CDR3 spans 14 amino acids. V was trimmed by 0 bases and J by 11 bases, leaving 14 bases between them. Germline V lookup: CDR1 SGHVS, CDR2 FQNEAQ. CDR3 sequence reads: CASSLARSAGKQFF. The CDR3 region has the DNA TGTGCCAGCAGCTTAGCGCGGTCGGCAGGGAAGCAGTTCTTC.

The chain couples TRBV14 to TRBJ2-3, with D unclear. V was trimmed by 4 bases and J by 0 bases, leaving 17 bases between them. This CDR3 region has 17 residues. Germline lookup yields CDR1 SGHDN and CDR2 FVKESK. DNA of the CDR3: TGTGCCAGCAGCCGTGCCTACACGAGTCATAGCACAGATACGCAGTATTTT. It translates to CASSRAYTSHSTDTQYF.

V is TRBV20-1 and J is TRBJ2-7; D is possibly TRBD1 (5 bases). Germline lookup yields CDR1 DFQATT and CDR2 SNEGSKA (reference sequence). V was cut by 5 bases and J by 0 bases, with 14 bases left in between. The CDR3 totals 14 residues. CDR3 amino acids: CSAYTDTSSYEQYF. The DNA for the CDR3 is TGCAGTGCTTATACGGACACCAGCTCCTACGAGCAGTACTTC.

Many counts were recorded for this clonotype. The V and J genes are TRBV15 and TRBJ1-2; D possibly corresponds to TRBD1 (5 bases). The CDR3 extends over 17 amino acids. Trimming shortened V by 0 bases and J by 7 bases, and 21 bases separated the two germline ends. Looked up from germline, CDR1 is LNHNV and CDR2 is YYDKDF (reference sequence). The CDR3 DNA sequence: TGTGCCACCAGCAGAGATAAGGGGCCCCCATATGGTAGTGGCTACACCTTC. Translated, it gives CATSRDKGPPYGSGYTF.

This clonotype came up a few times. The gene calls are TRBV6-6 and TRBJ2-3; 8 bases map to TRBD2. CDR3 size: 13 residues. The germline V gene has CDR1 MNHNY and CDR2 SVGAGI (reference sequence). V shed 10 bases and J 4 bases; nucleotides not matched to a gene: 7. This chain's CDR3 is CATAGGMADTQYF. The CDR3 coding sequence is TGTGCCACTGCGGGGGGCATGGCAGATACGCAGTATTTT.